The rows below give T cell receptor beta chains drawn from one sample of a study of T cells in localized non-small cell lung cancer. Assay: immunoSEQ multiplex PCR; the TCRdb copy retains only in-frame clones and omits some. The data show around 900 clones, approximately 30% seen once. Sequencing used lung tumor tissue, obtained before any cancer treatment. The source of these receptors is a woman aged 18 to 55 with stage III lung adenocarcinoma. Both conserved end residues are part of each CDR3. The D gene is left open where the match is weak. Clone size is stated in some rows and not others, as once, few, many or a class when expanded.

TRBJ2-5 TRBV9 . large CASSSPSDHEGTQYF TGTGCCAGCAGCTCCCCCTCCGACCACGAGGGGACCCAGTACTTC
TRBJ1-1 TRBV6-8 . . CASSPRGGEAFF TGTGCCAGCAGTCCCCGAGGGGGTGAAGCTTTCTTT
TRBJ1-1 TRBV19 . . CASKFVGGGTEAFF TGTGCCAGCAAATTTGTGGGAGGGGGCACTGAAGCTTTCTTT
TRBJ1-3 TRBV19 . . CASREGRMLGNTIYF TGTGCCAGTAGGGAGGGACGGATGCTCGGAAACACCATATATTTT
TRBJ2-1 TRBV11-3 TRBD2 large CASSPPTSGGANEQFF TGTGCCAGCAGCCCGCCGACTAGCGGGGGGGCCAATGAGCAGTTCTTC
TRBJ2-2 TRBV29-1 TRBD1 . CSVNRGGTGELFF TGCAGCGTTAACAGGGGCGGGACCGGGGAGCTGTTTTTT
TRBJ2-1 TRBV19 . . CASSIAAGPYNEQFF TGTGCCAGTAGTATAGCTGCGGGACCTTACAATGAGCAGTTCTTC
TRBJ2-1 TRBV5-1 TRBD1 . CASSLDHRGDEQFF TGCGCCAGCAGCTTGGACCACAGGGGGGATGAGCAGTTCTTC
TRBJ2-1 TRBV19 . large CASSHGYYNEQFF TGTGCCAGTAGCCACGGTTACTACAATGAGCAGTTCTTC
TRBJ2-7 TRBV1 . large CTSSVPGQATYEQYF TGCACCAGCAGCGTACCGGGACAGGCTACCTACGAGCAGTACTTC
TRBJ1-1 TRBV29-1 TRBD1 . CSVGTGRGTEAFF TGCAGCGTGGGGACAGGCCGAGGCACTGAAGCTTTCTTT
TRBJ2-5 TRBV29-1 . . CSVERGQETQYF TGCAGCGTTGAGCGGGGGCAGGAGACCCAGTACTTC
TRBJ2-5 TRBV11-3 . . CASSLSTPGPEETQYF TGTGCCAGCAGCTTATCCACACCGGGACCAGAAGAGACCCAGTACTTC
TRBJ2-7 TRBV18 . . CASSPRAETYEQYF TGTGCCAGCTCACCACGGGCGGAAACCTACGAGCAGTACTTC
TRBJ1-5 TRBV18 . . CASSQQGGGQPQHF TGTGCCAGCTCCCAACAGGGAGGCGGTCAGCCCCAGCATTTT
TRBJ1-3 TRBV19 . . CASSRTGFGISGNTIYF TGTGCCAGTAGCCGAACAGGGTTTGGGATCTCTGGAAACACCATATATTTT
TRBJ2-5 TRBV29-1 . once CSVQTTGEETQYF TGCAGCGTTCAAACGACTGGGGAAGAGACCCAGTACTTC
TRBJ2-5 TRBV11-3 TRBD2 . CASSQVRSGGAFPETQYF TGTGCCAGCAGCCAAGTTCGTAGCGGGGGGGCTTTTCCAGAGACCCAGTACTTC
TRBJ1-1 TRBV14 TRBD1 few CASSQATGGGTEAFF TGTGCCAGCAGCCAAGCAACAGGGGGTGGGACTGAAGCTTTCTTT
TRBJ1-1 TRBV9 TRBD1 . CASRLLGQGSTEAFF TGTGCCAGCCGACTGTTAGGACAGGGGAGTACTGAAGCTTTCTTT
TRBJ2-4 TRBV18 TRBD1 . CASSPPGQGVILAKNIQYF TGTGCCAGCTCACCACCGGGACAGGGGGTCATCCTAGCCAAAAACATTCAGTACTTC
TRBJ1-1 TRBV30 . . CAWSGGGQVLLEAFF TGTGCCTGGAGCGGGGGGGGCCAAGTCTTACTTGAAGCTTTCTTT
TRBJ1-2 TRBV16 . . CASSHSGYGYTF TGTGCCAGCAGCCACTCCGGCTATGGCTACACCTTC
TRBJ1-1 TRBV30 . . CAWRFQTNTEAFF TGTGCCTGGAGGTTCCAGACGAACACTGAAGCTTTCTTT